Many counts were recorded for the clone carrying this T cell receptor (beta chain). The data are from a study of blood T cell repertoires in COVID-19. Study at large: The United States, Italy and Spain provided the acute and convalescent COVID-19 samples. The analysed material was cDNA or gDNA that came from T cells, B-cell-depleted T cells, or PBMCs.

Original analysis: The assay estimated nucleated cells by amplifying reference gene primers. Repertoires were generated with immunoSEQ multiplex PCR, while TCRdb's copy carries only in-frame clones and drops some. That table gives V, J and clone size, and the DNA gave D and trimming. The sample has some 170,000 clones; roughly four fifths are singletons. The trim removed 7 bases at V and 3 bases at J, leaving 4 bases unmatched. Germline CDR1 is MDHEN and CDR2 is SYDVKM. This CDR3 comprises 16 residues. The TCR was taken from a human donor in a cohort sampled during active COVID-19. The sample was peripheral blood. J is TRBJ2-6 and V is TRBV28, with TRBD1 matching 12 bases. The CDR3 DNA is TGTGCCAGCAAGGGACAGGGGGCTGTTGGGGCCAACGTCCTGACTTTC. This encodes CASKGQGAVGANVLTF.